Listed below are T cell receptor beta chains from one sample, sequenced in a study of technical replicates of blood from several donors. Libraries were prepared by immunoSEQ multiplex PCR; TCRdb keeps only in-frame clonotypes and omits some of them. The profile shows 70,000 to 95,000 clones, around 90% of them singletons. Sequencing was performed on T cells isolated from PBMCs. These receptors all come from a human donor in good health. Some clones in this sample may be carry-over from other donors' samples. The CDR3 runs from the conserved cysteine through the conserved F or W.

>TRBV4-3
CASSQTGGESYNSPLHF
>TRBV7-9
CASSRRESYEQYF
>TRBV5-4
CASSWGGSNNEQFF
>TRBV7-3
CASSLTNRASGYSTDTQYF
>TRBV6-5
CASSYSNREGYTF
>TRBV19
CASSIIWGATYEQYF
>TRBV9
CASSVRQGPGETQYF
>TRBV27
CASSLSDKAEQYF
>TRBV18
CASSLTGTSYEQYF
>TRBV30
CAWSAWTELEAFF
>TRBV18
CASSPQAAGVTDTQYF
>TRBV27
CASSLEAGGNQPQHF
>TRBV2
CASIGSLAKNIQYF
>TRBV27
CASSLVGVGNQPQHF
>TRBV11-3
CASSFSTSGTQYF
>TRBV10-3
CAIIGASNTEAFF
>TRBV11-3
CASSLQGENTEAFF
>TRBV27
CASGNLAKVGADTQYF
>TRBV11-3
CASSPPGQGETQYF
>TRBV10-1
CASRPGQMNTEAFF
>TRBV29-1
CSAGGGWNEQFF
>TRBV9
CASSTSSGANVLTF
>TRBV18
CASSLGQSKTDTQYF